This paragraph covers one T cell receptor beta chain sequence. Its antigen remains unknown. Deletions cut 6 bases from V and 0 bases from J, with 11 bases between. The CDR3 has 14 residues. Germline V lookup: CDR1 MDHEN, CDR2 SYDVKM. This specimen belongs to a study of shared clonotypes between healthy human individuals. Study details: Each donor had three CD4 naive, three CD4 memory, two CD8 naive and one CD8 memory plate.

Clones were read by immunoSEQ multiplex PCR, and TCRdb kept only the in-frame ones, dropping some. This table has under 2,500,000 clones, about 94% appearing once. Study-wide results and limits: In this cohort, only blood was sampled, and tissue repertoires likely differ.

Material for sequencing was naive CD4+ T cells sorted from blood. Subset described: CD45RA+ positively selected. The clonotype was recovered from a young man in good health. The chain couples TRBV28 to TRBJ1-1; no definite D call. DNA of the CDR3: TGTGCCAGCAGACCTCCCCGATTGAACACTGAAGCTTTCTTT. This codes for CASRPPRLNTEAFF.